This T cell receptor (beta chain) was sequenced in a study of blood T cell repertoires in COVID-19. CDR3 length equals 15 residues. The V gene's germline CDR1 is SGHRS and CDR2 YFSETQ. Trimming took off 0 bases at V and 6 bases at J, with 15 bases between the two ends. The data were produced by immunoSEQ multiplex PCR, yet TCRdb's version contains in-frame clones alone and is incomplete. The table includes some 160,000 clones, 70% to 90% detected once. This chain links TRBV5-1 with TRBJ1-1; D call uncertain. The sequencing sample was made of peripheral blood. The TCR comes from an older woman with acute or convalescent COVID-19. The CDR3 reads CASSLAPGISAEAFF. DNA of the CDR3: TGCGCCAGCAGCTTGGCCCCGGGGATCTCGGCTGAAGCTTTCTTT.